This T cell receptor (beta chain) was profiled in a study of blood T cell repertoires in COVID-19. Across the whole study: PBMCs, B-cell-depleted T cells, or T cells were the source of the cDNA or gDNA that made up the material.

From germline, CDR1 is MGHRA and CDR2 YSYEKL. This CDR3 has 16 residues. V lost 3 bases to trimming and J lost 4 bases, with 18 bases between them. Generated by immunoSEQ multiplex PCR, the TCRdb table keeps only in-frame clones and is missing some. Among around 250,000 clones listed, around 82% were seen once. This clone was picked up many times. The sequencing sample was made of peripheral blood. The clonotype comes from a man between 45 and 60 years old with active or convalescent COVID-19. This rearrangement joins TRBV4-1 to TRBJ1-1, with TRBD1 as a possible D gene (6 bases). CDR3 residues: CASSQFSGVGGTEAFF. CDR3 coding DNA: TGCGCCAGCAGCCAGTTCTCAGGGGTCGGAGGCACTGAAGCTTTCTTT.